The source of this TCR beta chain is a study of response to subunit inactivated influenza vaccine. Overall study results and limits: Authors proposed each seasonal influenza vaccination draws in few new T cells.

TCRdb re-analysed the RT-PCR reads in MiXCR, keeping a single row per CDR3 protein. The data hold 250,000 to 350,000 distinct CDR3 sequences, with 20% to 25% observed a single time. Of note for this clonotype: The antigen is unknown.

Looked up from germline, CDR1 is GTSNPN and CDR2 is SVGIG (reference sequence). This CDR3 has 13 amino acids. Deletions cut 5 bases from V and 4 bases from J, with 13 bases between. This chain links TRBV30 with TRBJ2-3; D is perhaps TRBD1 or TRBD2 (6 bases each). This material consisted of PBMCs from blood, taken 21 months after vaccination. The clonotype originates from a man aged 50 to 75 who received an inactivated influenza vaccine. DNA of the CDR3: TGTGCCTGGGCGGGACAACTTGCAGATACGCAGTATTTT. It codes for CAWAGQLADTQYF.